Each of the 21 T cell receptor beta chains below was sequenced from the same sample in a study of vaccination and CD4 T cells after COVID-19. CD4+ T cells that had been cultured provided DNA sequenced with the Oncomine TCR Beta short-read assay. TCRdb reanalysed the PCR reads using MiXCR and keeps one entry per CDR3 protein. Of over 20,000 distinct CDR3 sequences listed, less than 65% were seen once; the top ten hold under 6.5%. Antigens of these TCRs are unknown. Described treatment: approximately 10-day PBMC culture with coronavirus spike peptide pools or control peptides (ViraFEST assay). Sequencing was done on a sample of CD4+ T cells from blood, cultured in vitro. The source of these receptors is a human donor who had recovered from COVID-19.

The rearrangement uses TRBV7-2 and TRBJ2-7; tentatively, D is TRBD2 (6 bases). CDR1 is SGHTA, CDR2 FQGNSA, per germline. Between the trimmed V and J ends, which lost 5 bases and 0 bases, there was a span of 14 bases. The CDR3 totals 15 residues. The CDR3 region is CASSVRDSSSYEQYF. The CDR3 DNA reads as TGTGCCAGCAGCGTCCGGGACTCCAGCTCCTACGAGCAGTACTTC.

The chain has TRBV5-1 and TRBJ2-2; the match to TRBD1 covers 7 bases. Looked up from germline, CDR1 is SGHRS and CDR2 is YFSETQ. This CDR3 contains 15 residues. Losses at the gene ends were 4 bases for V and 7 bases for J; bases not matched to a gene: 10. The CDR3 sequence is CASSLDGQDFGELFF. CDR3 bases: TGCGCCAGCAGCCTAGATGGACAGGACTTCGGGGAGCTGTTTTTT.

The chain combines TRBV28 with TRBJ1-3, with D possibly being TRBD1 (5 bases). From germline, CDR1 is MDHEN and CDR2 SYDVKM. V shed 5 bases and J shed 0 bases, with 14 bases lying between them. The CDR3 is 16 residues long. The CDR3 bases are TGTGCCAGCAGTCCCCCGGGGGGGTCCTCTGGAAACACCATATATTTT. Its protein product is CASSPPGGSSGNTIYF. The full variable domain, its missing parts supplied by reference TRBV28 and TRBJ1-3, is DVKVTQSSRYLVKRTGEKVFLECVQDMDHENMFWYRQDPGLGLRLIYFSYDVKMKEKGDIPEGYSVSREKKERFSLILESASTNQTSMYLCASSPPGGSSGNTIYFGEGSWLTVV.

V gene TRBV5-6 combines with J gene TRBJ2-7, with a possible D match to TRBD2 (6 bases). The CDR3 runs 16 residues. The V and J ends lost 1 base and 4 bases respectively, with 18 bases between them. Germline V lookup: CDR1 SGHDT, CDR2 YYEEEE. Written as DNA, the CDR3 is TGTGCCAGCAGCTTGTGGGGGACTGGGGATTGGTACGAGCAGTACTTC. This codes for CASSLWGTGDWYEQYF.

This clonotype was seen a few times. V usage is TRBV20-1 and J usage is TRBJ2-5; the match to TRBD2 covers 9 bases. With V trimmed by 3 bases and J by 6 bases, 5 bases remained unmatched. The CDR3 is made up of 13 amino acids. The germline gives CDR1 DFQATT, CDR2 SNEGSKA (reference sequence). DNA of the CDR3: TGCAGTGCTAGGCCAGCGGGAGGACAGACCCAGTACTTC. Encoded protein: CSARPAGGQTQYF.

This clonotype was observed a few times. V is TRBV27 and J is TRBJ1-5; the match to TRBD1 covers 7 bases. The ends lost 6 bases at V and 3 bases at J; junction bases unmatched: 8. Germline lookup yields CDR1 MNHEY and CDR2 SMNVEV (reference sequence). The CDR3 totals 15 residues. The CDR3 region is CASSFTGAFNQPQHF. The CDR3 DNA is TGTGCCAGCAGCTTTACAGGGGCCTTCAATCAGCCCCAGCATTTT.

CDR3 sequence (DNA): TGTGCCACCAGCAGGACTAGCGGGAACCCAGATACGCAGTATTTT. Its translation is CATSRTSGNPDTQYF. The rearrangement links TRBV15 to TRBJ2-3, with 11 bases that match TRBD2. Germline CDR1 is LNHNV and CDR2 is YYDKDF (reference sequence). This CDR3 spans 15 amino acids. V was clipped by 3 bases and J by 4 bases; unmatched bases: 3.

This clonotype has just one count. The rearrangement uses TRBV24-1 and TRBJ2-7, with 9 bases that match TRBD2. The junction had 4 bases not matched to a gene; V was cut back by 8 bases and J by 0 bases. CDR3 length equals 14 residues. Germline V gives CDR1 KGHDR, CDR2 SFDVKD. The CDR3 spells CATNSGGSSYEQYF. The CDR3 DNA sequence: TGTGCCACCAATAGCGGGGGTTCCTCCTACGAGCAGTACTTC.

The table lists this clonotype with a count of one. This clone may be a read error of a much larger clone one base away. The V and J genes are TRBV6-5 and TRBJ1-1; weak D call: TRBD1 (6 bases). Per germline, CDR1 MNHEY and CDR2 SVGAGI. The CDR3 contains 17 residues. V lost 0 bases to trimming and J lost 6 bases, with 20 bases between them. The chain's CDR3 is CASSYSWGASERAEAFF. The CDR3 DNA reads as TGTGCCAGCAGTTACTCGTGGGGGGCCAGCGAACGGGCTGAAGCTTTCTTT.

This clonotype was detected once. The chain recombines TRBV28 with TRBJ2-7; possible D gene TRBD2, 6 bases. This CDR3 spans 15 amino acids. Trimming left V 3 bases short and J 2 bases short, with 14 bases between. The V gene's germline CDR1 is MDHEN and CDR2 SYDVKM. The CDR3 DNA sequence: TGTGCCAGCAGTTTTACGCGGGGTCCCACCTACGAGCAGTACTTC. This encodes CASSFTRGPTYEQYF.

The CDR3 protein is CASSVAQNSPLHF. DNA for the CDR3: TGTGCCAGCAGCGTAGCACAAAATTCACCCCTCCACTTT. The chain links TRBV9 to TRBJ1-6, with unresolved D. Trimming shortened V by 0 bases and J by 7 bases, and 5 bases separated the two germline ends. This CDR3 has 13 amino acids. Germline V gene lookup returns CDR1 SGDLS and CDR2 YYNGEE.

The chain joins TRBV3-1 to TRBJ1-2, with unresolved D. The CDR3 has 15 amino acids. V was trimmed by 2 bases and J by 1 base, leaving 11 bases between them. CDR1 and CDR2 (germline): LGHDT, YNNKEL (reference sequence). In DNA form, the CDR3 reads TGTGCCAGCAGCCAACACCAGGTGAATAACTATGGCTACACCTTC. This sequence encodes CASSQHQVNNYGYTF.

A note on this clonotype: Germline and junction disagree at one end, which may indicate a read error. The chain recombines TRBV19 with TRBJ2-7; 7 bases line up with TRBD1. Germline lookup yields CDR1 LNHDA and CDR2 SQIVND (reference sequence). CDR3 length: 13 residues. CDR3 nucleotide sequence: TGCGCCAGTATGGGACAGAACACCTACGAGCAGTACTTC. Translation: CASMGQNTYEQYF.

This sequence joins TRBV10-3 and TRBJ2-1; 13 nucleotides line up with TRBD2. Germline V gene sequence: CDR1 ENHRY, CDR2 SYGVKD. The V and J ends lost 6 bases and 8 bases, in that order; junction bases with no gene match: 7. The CDR3 spans 15 residues. CDR3 DNA: TGTGCCATCAGACTAGCGGGAGGGCCGGGCGATGAGCAGTTCTTC. This encodes CAIRLAGGPGDEQFF.

The chain employs TRBV28 and TRBJ1-1, with D perhaps matching TRBD1 (5 bases). Germline CDR1 reads MDHEN; CDR2 reads SYDVKM. This CDR3 is 16 amino acids long. V was trimmed by 6 bases and J by 5 bases, leaving 22 bases between them. The CDR3 region has the DNA TGTGCCAGCAGCATACGAGGGGCAGGGCGCAGGACTGAAGCTTTCTTT. Its protein is CASSIRGAGRRTEAFF.

This rearrangement joins TRBV20-1 to TRBJ2-3; a possible D gene is TRBD2 (5 bases). The CDR3 totals 12 residues. Trimming shortened V by 3 bases and J by 6 bases, and 10 bases separated the two germline ends. CDR1 is DFQATT, CDR2 SNEGSKA, per germline (reference sequence). The CDR3 bases are TGCAGTGCTAGTAAGGCGGGCGATACGCAGTATTTT. As protein: CSASKAGDTQYF.

V usage is TRBV28 and J usage is TRBJ2-2, with TRBD2 as a possible D gene (7 bases). CDR3 length: 15 residues. Germline V gives CDR1 MDHEN, CDR2 SYDVKM. V dropped 6 bases and J dropped 7 bases, with 18 bases sitting between them. The CDR3 DNA follows: TGTGCCAGCAGACCGGGCCGGGGGGCCCTCGGGGAGCTGTTTTTT. This encodes CASRPGRGALGELFF.

The chain uses TRBV7-9 and TRBJ1-2; 8 bases are a match to TRBD1. With V trimmed by 4 bases and J by 3 bases, 4 bases remained unmatched. This CDR3 contains 14 residues. Per the germline V gene, CDR1 is SEHNR and CDR2 is FQNEAQ (reference sequence). The DNA of the CDR3 is TGTGCCAGCAGCTCGGACAGGGCCGACTATGGCTACACCTTC. Protein: CASSSDRADYGYTF.

The rearrangement uses TRBV2 and TRBJ2-7; D is ambiguous. This CDR3 is built from 12 residues. Germline values: CDR1 SNHLY, CDR2 FYNNEI. Trimming stripped 3 bases from V and 4 bases from J, with 7 bases between. CDR3 DNA sequence: TGTGCCAGCAGTGACTTGTTTTACGAGCAGTACTTC. Protein product: CASSDLFYEQYF.

This chain uses TRBV9 with TRBJ1-2; no definite D call. The CDR3 is made up of 13 amino acids. CDR1 and CDR2 from the germline V gene are SGDLS and YYNGEE. Deletions cut 0 bases from V and 8 bases from J, with 11 bases between. DNA of the CDR3: TGTGCCAGCAGCGTAGCTTGGGCCGGGGGCTACACCTTC. It encodes CASSVAWAGGYTF. The full variable domain, rest sourced from reference TRBV9 and TRBJ1-2, is DSGVTQTPKHLITATGQRVTLRCSPRSGDLSVYWYQQSLDQGLQFLIQYYNGEERAKGNILERFSAQQFPDLHSELNLSSLELGDSALYFCASSVAWAGGYTFGSGTRLTVV.

The chain joins TRBV19 to TRBJ1-5; 9 bases map to TRBD1. V shed 4 bases, J shed 0 bases, and the junction held 10 bases outside the gene matches. The CDR3 has 18 amino acids. Looked up from germline, CDR1 is LNHDA and CDR2 is SQIVND (reference sequence). The CDR3 region is CASSTKQGAWTSNQPQHF. The CDR3 nucleotides read TGTGCCAGTAGTACTAAACAGGGGGCGTGGACTAGCAATCAGCCCCAGCATTTT.